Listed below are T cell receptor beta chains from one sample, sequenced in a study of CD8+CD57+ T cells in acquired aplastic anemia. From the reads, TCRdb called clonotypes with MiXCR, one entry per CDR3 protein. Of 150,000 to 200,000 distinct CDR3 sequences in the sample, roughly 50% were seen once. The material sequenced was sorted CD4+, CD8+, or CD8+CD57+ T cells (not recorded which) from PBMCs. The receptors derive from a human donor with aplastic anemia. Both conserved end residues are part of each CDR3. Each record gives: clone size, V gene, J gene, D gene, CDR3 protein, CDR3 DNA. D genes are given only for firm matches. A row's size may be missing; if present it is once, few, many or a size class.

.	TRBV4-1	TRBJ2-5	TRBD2	CASSLDGLAAGRETQYF	TGTGCCAGCAGCTTAGACGGGCTAGCGGCTGGGAGAGAGACCCAGTACTTC
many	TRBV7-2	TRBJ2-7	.	CASSWEGAVLGEQYF	TGTGCCAGCAGTTGGGAGGGGGCAGTACTGGGGGAGCAGTACTTC
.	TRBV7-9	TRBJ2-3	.	CASRSTSDTQYF	TGTGCCAGCAGATCCACGTCAGATACGCAGTATTTT
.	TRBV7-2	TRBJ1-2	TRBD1	CASSLAGQEAYGHTF	TGTGCCAGCAGCTTAGCAGGACAGGAGGCCTATGGCCACACCTTC
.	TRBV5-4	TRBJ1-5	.	CASSLAGGDWSNQPQHF	TGTGCCAGCAGCTTGGCCGGGGGAGATTGGAGCAATCAGCCCCAGCATTTT
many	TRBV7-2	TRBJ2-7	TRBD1	CASSLLGTASYEQYF	TGTGCCAGCAGCTTATTGGGGACAGCGAGCTACGAGCAGTACTTC
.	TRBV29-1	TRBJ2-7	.	CSALAESYEQYF	TGCAGCGCCTTAGCGGAATCCTACGAGCAGTACTTC
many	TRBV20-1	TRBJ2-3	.	CSASWGSVSTDTQYF	TGCAGTGCTAGTTGGGGGTCGGTTAGCACAGATACGCAGTATTTT
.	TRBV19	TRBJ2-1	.	CASSVGPSTDTQFF	TGTGCCAGTTCAGTCGGGCCTAGCACAGATACGCAGTTCTTC
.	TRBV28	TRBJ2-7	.	CASSLEAQGDYEQYF	TGTGCCAGCAGTTTGGAGGCGCAGGGCGATTACGAGCAGTACTTC
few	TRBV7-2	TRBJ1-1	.	CASSLALMNTEAFF	TGTGCCAGCAGCTTAGCACTTATGAACACTGAAGCTTTCTTT
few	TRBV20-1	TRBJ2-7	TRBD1	CSAPSRDRDYEQYF	TGCAGTGCTCCCAGCCGGGACAGGGACTACGAGCAGTACTTC